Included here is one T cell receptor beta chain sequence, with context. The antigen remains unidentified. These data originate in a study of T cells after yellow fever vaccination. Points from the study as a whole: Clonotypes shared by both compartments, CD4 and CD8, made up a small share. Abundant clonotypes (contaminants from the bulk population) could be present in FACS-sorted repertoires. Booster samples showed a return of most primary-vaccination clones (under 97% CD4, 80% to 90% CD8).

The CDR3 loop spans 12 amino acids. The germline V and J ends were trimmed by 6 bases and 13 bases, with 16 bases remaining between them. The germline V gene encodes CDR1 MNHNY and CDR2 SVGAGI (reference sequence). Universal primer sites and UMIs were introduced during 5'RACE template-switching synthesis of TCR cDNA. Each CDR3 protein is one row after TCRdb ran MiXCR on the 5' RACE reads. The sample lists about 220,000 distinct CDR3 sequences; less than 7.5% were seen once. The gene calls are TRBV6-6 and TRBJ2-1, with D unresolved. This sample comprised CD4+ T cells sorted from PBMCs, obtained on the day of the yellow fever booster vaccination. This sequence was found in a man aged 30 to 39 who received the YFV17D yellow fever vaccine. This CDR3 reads CASRPYRVRQFF. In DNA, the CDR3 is TGTGCCAGCAGACCATACCGGGTGCGTCAGTTCTTC.